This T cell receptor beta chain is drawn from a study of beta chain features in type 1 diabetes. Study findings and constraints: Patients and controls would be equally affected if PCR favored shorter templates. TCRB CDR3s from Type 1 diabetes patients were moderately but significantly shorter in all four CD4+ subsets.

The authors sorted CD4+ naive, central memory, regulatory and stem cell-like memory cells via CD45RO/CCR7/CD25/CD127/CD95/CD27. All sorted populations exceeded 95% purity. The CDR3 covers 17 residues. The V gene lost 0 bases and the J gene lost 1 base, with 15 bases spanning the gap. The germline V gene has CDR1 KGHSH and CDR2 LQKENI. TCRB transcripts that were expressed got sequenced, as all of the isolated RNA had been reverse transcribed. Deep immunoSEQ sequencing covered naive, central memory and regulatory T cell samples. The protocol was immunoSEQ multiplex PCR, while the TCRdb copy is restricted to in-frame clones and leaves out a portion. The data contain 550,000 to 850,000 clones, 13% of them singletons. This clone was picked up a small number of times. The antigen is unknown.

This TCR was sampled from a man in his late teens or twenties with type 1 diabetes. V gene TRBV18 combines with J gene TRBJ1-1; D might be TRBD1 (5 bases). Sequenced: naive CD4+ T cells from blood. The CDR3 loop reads CASSPPGVSEWNTEAFF. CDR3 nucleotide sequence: TGTGCCAGCTCACCACCAGGGGTAAGCGAATGGAACACTGAAGCTTTCTTT.